This TCR beta chain was identified in a study of T cell changes during pregnancy in multiple sclerosis (dated by TCRdb to the late 2010s). Study-level background: Changes in the T cell repertoire over the course of pregnancy were examined in this study in women with multiple sclerosis.

With regard to this clone: Its antigen remains unidentified. Per-base quality was not reported, and no clone a single base away is much larger than it.

Library construction relied on the immunoSEQ multiplex PCR assay. TCRdb holds this immuneACCESS table with in-frame rearrangements only. Some clones are missing; in checked studies, unresolved V genes explain under half, and the rest has no known cause. This sample comprises approximately 90,000 clones, 75% to 95% of them detected only once. The top ten constitute 0.95% of the sample. Sequenced here: peripheral blood, sampled before pregnancy. The TCR was taken from a female donor with multiple sclerosis, enrolled in a pregnancy study.

The nucleotide sequence reads as follows: TGTGCCAGCAGTGAAAGGCGGGGGGGCCCAGATACGCAGTATTTT. This gives the protein CASSERRGGPDTQYF. The rearranged segments are TRBV2 and TRBJ2-3, and 9 junctional nucleotides match TRBD2. Per the germline V gene, SNHLY is the CDR1 and FYNNEI is the CDR2. V trim: 2 bases; J trim: 4 bases; unmatched bases: 4. Taken from cysteine to phenylalanine, the CDR3 has 15 residues. CDR3 DNA is the only sequence kept; it has 45 bases, read in frame from the first base.